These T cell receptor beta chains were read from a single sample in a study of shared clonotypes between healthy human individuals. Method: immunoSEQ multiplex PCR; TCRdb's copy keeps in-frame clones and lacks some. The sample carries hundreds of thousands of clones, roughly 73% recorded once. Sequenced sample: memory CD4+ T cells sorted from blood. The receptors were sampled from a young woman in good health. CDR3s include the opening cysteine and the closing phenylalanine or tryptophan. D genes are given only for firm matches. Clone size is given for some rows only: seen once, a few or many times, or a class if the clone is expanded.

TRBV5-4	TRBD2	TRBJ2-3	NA	TGTGCCAGCAGCTTGGCGCCAACTAGCGGGAGGGCAGATACGCAGTATTTT	CASSLAPTSGRADTQYF
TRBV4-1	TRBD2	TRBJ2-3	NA	TGCGCCAGCAGCCAAGACCCCCCCTCTAGCGGGGTACCAGATACGCAGTATTTT	CASSQDPPSSGVPDTQYF
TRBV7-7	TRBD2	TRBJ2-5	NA	TGTGCCAGCAGCCCCCTCGGGACTACCCAAGAGACCCAGTACTTC	CASSPLGTTQETQYF
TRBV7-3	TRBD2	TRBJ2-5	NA	TGTGCCAGCAGCCCAGGCAGAGTAGCGGGCCCTCTCGGGACCCAGTACTTC	CASSPGRVAGPLGTQYF
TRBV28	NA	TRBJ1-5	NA	TGTGCCAGCAGGTCCGGGCCCCAGCCCCAGCATTTT	CASRSGPQPQHF
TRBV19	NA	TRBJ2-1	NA	TGTGCCAGTAGTGGCGGCCTTTTTAGCTCCTACAATGAGCAGTTCTTC	CASSGGLFSSYNEQFF
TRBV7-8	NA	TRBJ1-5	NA	TGTGCCAGCAGCGACTACAGGTTTCCAGGTAGTCGCAATCAGCCCCAGCATTTT	CASSDYRFPGSRNQPQHF
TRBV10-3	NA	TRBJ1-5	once	TGTGCCAGCAGGGGAGGAGATCAGCCCCAGCATTTT	CASRGGDQPQHF
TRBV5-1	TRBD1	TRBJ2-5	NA	TGCGCCAGCAGCTTGGCTAGGGACAGTCAAGAGACCCAGTACTTC	CASSLARDSQETQYF
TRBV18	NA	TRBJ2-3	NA	TGTGCCAGCTCACCCGACTACCTTAGCACAGATACGCAGTATTTT	CASSPDYLSTDTQYF
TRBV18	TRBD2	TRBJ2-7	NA	TGTGCCAGCTCACCTCGGGGGGGTAGGGCCTACGAGCAGTACTTC	CASSPRGGRAYEQYF
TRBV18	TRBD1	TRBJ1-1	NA	TGTGCCAGCTCAATCGACAGGGCGATGAACACTGAAGCTTTCTTT	CASSIDRAMNTEAFF
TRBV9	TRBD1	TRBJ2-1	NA	TGTGCCAGCAGCCCCGGACAGGGGAACGATGAGCAGTTCTTC	CASSPGQGNDEQFF
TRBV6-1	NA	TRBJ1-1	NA	TGTGCCACCCCACTATCCAGACATGATAATGTTGAAGCTTTCTTT	CATPLSRHDNVEAFF
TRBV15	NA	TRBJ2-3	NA	TGTGCCACCAGGGGGGGAATTTACCTCACAGATACGCAGTATTTT	CATRGGIYLTDTQYF
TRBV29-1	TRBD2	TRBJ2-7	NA	TGCAGCGTAAGAAGCGGGAGAAACTCCTACGAGCAGTACTTC	CSVRSGRNSYEQYF
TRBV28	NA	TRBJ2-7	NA	TGTGCCAGCAGTTTATCCGGCAGGGGAACTTACGAGCAGTACTTC	CASSLSGRGTYEQYF
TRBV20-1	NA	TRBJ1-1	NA	TGCAGTGCCCGTCGGACATTGGAAGCTTTCTTT	CSARRTLEAFF
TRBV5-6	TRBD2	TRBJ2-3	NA	TGTGCCAGCAGCTCCATCAGCGGGAGCCCAGATACGCAGTATTTT	CASSSISGSPDTQYF
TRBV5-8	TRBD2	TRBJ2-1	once	TGTGCCAGCAGCGCCATCGCCCAGCGGGAGTTTAATGAGCAGTTCTTC	CASSAIAQREFNEQFF
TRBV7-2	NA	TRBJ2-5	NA	TGTGCCAGCAGCTTAAACCAGGGGGAGACCCAGTACTTC	CASSLNQGETQYF
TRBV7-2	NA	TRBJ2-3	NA	TGTGCCAGCAGCTCTGGTCCTAGCGCAGATACGCAGTATTTT	CASSSGPSADTQYF
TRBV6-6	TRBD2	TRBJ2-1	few	TGTGCCAGCAGTGGACTAGCGGGAACAAATGAGCAGTTCTTC	CASSGLAGTNEQFF
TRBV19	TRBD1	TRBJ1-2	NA	TGTGCCAGTAGTCTAGGGACAGATGGCTACACCTTC	CASSLGTDGYTF
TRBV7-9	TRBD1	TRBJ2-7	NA	TGTGCCAGCAGCCGAGCTTTGCAGGGGGCTTACGAGCAGTACTTC	CASSRALQGAYEQYF
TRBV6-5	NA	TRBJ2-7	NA	TGTGCCAGCAGGGCCAGGAGCTACGAGCAGTACTTC	CASRARSYEQYF
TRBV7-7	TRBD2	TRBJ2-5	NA	TGTGCCAGCAGCTTTGGGGGAGGGGAGACCCAGTACTTC	CASSFGGGETQYF
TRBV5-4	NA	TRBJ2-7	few	TGTGCCAGCAGCCTTCGGGACAAGGCCGACTACGAGCAGTACTTC	CASSLRDKADYEQYF
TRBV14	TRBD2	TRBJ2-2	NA	TGTGCCAGCAGCCAACAACTAGCGGACACCGGGGAGCTGTTTTTT	CASSQQLADTGELFF
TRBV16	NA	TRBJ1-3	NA	TGTGCCAGCAGCCAATCGGGGGGCAGGGCAAGCTCTGGAAACACCATATATTTT	CASSQSGGRASSGNTIYF
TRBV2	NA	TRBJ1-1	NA	TGTGCCAGCAGTGCCTACACTGAAGCTTTCTTT	CASSAYTEAFF
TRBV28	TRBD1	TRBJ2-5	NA	TGTGCCAGCAGTCCCCGATGGGGGACAGACCGTCGAGAGACCCAGTACTTC	CASSPRWGTDRRETQYF
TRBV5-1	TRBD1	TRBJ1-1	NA	TGCGCCAGCAGCTTGGAAGGACAGGCTAACCCTCGATTGAACACTGAAGCTTTCTTT	CASSLEGQANPRLNTEAFF
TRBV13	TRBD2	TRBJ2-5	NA	TGTGCCAGCAGCCAAAGCTTCGCGGGAGGCCCAGAGACCCAGTACTTC	CASSQSFAGGPETQYF
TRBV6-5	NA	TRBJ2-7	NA	TGTGCCAGCAGTCACCCCGGAGGGGGAAACTACGAGCAGTACTTC	CASSHPGGGNYEQYF
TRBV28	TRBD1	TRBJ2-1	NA	TGTGCCAGCAGTATCAGGCCGGGACAGGGGGCTTTCTACAATGAGCAGTTCTTC	CASSIRPGQGAFYNEQFF
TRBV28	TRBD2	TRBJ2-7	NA	TGTGCCAGCACCTCACCCGGGACTAGCGGCACCTACGAGCAGTACTTC	CASTSPGTSGTYEQYF
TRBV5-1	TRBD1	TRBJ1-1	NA	TGCGCCAGCAAAATGACAGGGTTGACAATGAACACTGAAGCTTTCTTT	CASKMTGLTMNTEAFF
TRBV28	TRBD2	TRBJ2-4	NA	TGTGCCAGCAGTCTCTCGGCCTTTAAGTCGGGTTATGGCGGGAGCGTAGCCAAAAACATTCAGTACTTC	CASSLSAFKSGYGGSVAKNIQYF
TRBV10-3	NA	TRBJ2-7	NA	TGTGCCATCAGGAGAGCCTACGAGCAGTACTTC	CAIRRAYEQYF
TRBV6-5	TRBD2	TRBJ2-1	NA	TGTGCCAGCAGTTACTCCGGACTAGCGCTTTACAATGAGCAGTTCTTC	CASSYSGLALYNEQFF
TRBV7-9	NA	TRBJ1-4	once	TGTGCCAGCAGCCCAGAGTCCCCTTGGATGGTTGAAAAACTGTTTTTT	CASSPESPWMVEKLFF
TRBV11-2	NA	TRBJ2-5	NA	TGTGCCAGTTCCAGGCAGTCGGGGTACCAAGAGACCCAGTACTTC	CASSRQSGYQETQYF
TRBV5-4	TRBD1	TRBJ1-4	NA	TGTGCCAGCAGCTTGGGGGACAGAACAACTAATGAAAAACTGTTTTTT	CASSLGDRTTNEKLFF
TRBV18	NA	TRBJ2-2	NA	TGTGCCAGCTCATCCGATCTGTCCGGGGAGCTGTTTTTT	CASSSDLSGELFF
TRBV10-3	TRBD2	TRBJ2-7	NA	TGTGCCATCAGTGACTTGGGCGGGAGGACCTACGAGCAGTACTTC	CAISDLGGRTYEQYF
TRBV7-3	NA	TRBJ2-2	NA	TGTGCCAGCAGCTTAACGGGGCAGGGCAACACCGGGGAGCTGTTTTTT	CASSLTGQGNTGELFF
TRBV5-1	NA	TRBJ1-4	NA	TGCGCCAGCAAAGACGGCTCAACTAATGAAAAACTGTTTTTT	CASKDGSTNEKLFF
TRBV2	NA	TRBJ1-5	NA	TGTGCCAGCAGTGGGCAGGCCGGAGATCAGCCCCAGCATTTT	CASSGQAGDQPQHF
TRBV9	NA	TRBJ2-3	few	TGTGCCAGCAGCGGGCCGGAACTAGCATTCGGCACAGATACGCAGTATTTT	CASSGPELAFGTDTQYF
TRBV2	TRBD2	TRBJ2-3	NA	TGTGCCAGCAGTGAACTCGCGGGAGGGCATACGCAGTATTTT	CASSELAGGHTQYF
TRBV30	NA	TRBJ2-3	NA	TGTGCCTGGTCTCTACCAGATACGCAGTATTTT	CAWSLPDTQYF
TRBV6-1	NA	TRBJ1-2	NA	TGTGCCAGCAGTTTTTTACGGGGTGGCTACACCTTC	CASSFLRGGYTF
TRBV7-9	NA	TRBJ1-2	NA	TGTGCCAGCAGCCCAAAAACTTCAAAGCAGGGAGTGAGGAACAGTGGCTACACCTTC	CASSPKTSKQGVRNSGYTF